The sequence of this T cell receptor beta chain was determined in a study of cytomegalovirus exposure and HLA in healthy donors. Germline values: CDR1 MNHNY, CDR2 SVGAGI (reference sequence). V was pared by 8 bases and J by 8 bases, with 24 bases between. The CDR3 extends over 16 amino acids. The PCR employed 60 Vbeta primers together with 13 Jbeta primers. The protocol was immunoSEQ multiplex PCR, while the TCRdb copy is restricted to in-frame clones and leaves out a portion. Among fewer than 250,000 clones listed, 81% were seen once. The chain recombines TRBV6-6 with TRBJ1-4, with D perhaps matching TRBD1 (5 bases). This sequence was found in a man aged 18 to 30 in good health and CMV-seronegative. Sequencing used PBMCs. CDR3 loop: CASRRLDSLVGEKLFF. In DNA form, the CDR3 reads TGTGCCAGCCGACGCCTTGACAGCCTAGTAGGGGAAAAACTGTTTTTT.